These 26 T cell receptor beta chains originate from one sample sequenced in a study of T cell responses to AZD1222 COVID-19 vaccine. Sequencing used immunoSEQ multiplex PCR; TCRdb keeps in-frame clones, though not all of them. The table records 55,000 to 65,000 clones, over 65% of them present only once. The material was peripheral blood, obtained 28 days after the second AZD1222 dose. Receptor source: an adult who received the AZD1222 COVID-19 vaccine.

The gene calls are TRBV19 and TRBJ2-5, with 7 bases aligning to TRBD1. There are 14 residues in the CDR3. V lost 5 bases, J lost 1 base, and 4 bases stayed unmatched. From germline, CDR1 is LNHDA and CDR2 SQIVND (reference sequence). Written as DNA, the CDR3 is TGTGCCAGTAGTTTCGACAGGGCCCAAGAGACCCAGTACTTC. This codes for CASSFDRAQETQYF.

This clone came up a few times. The chain links TRBV4-2 to TRBJ2-7, with TRBD1 matching 8 bases. Germline CDR1 LGHNA, CDR2 YNFKEQ. Trimming took 0 bases from V and 3 from J; bases not matched to a gene: 4. This CDR3 has 15 amino acids. The CDR3 DNA reads as TGTGCCAGCAGCCAAGAAGGGACAGGCTACTACGAGCAGTACTTC. It yields the protein CASSQEGTGYYEQYF.

This rearrangement joins TRBV10-3 to TRBJ1-1, with D tentatively TRBD1 (6 bases). Germline-derived CDR1 and CDR2 are ENHRY and SYGVKD. The CDR3 totals 17 residues. V lost 1 base, J lost 0 bases, and 15 bases lay in between. The DNA of the CDR3 is TGTGCCATCAGTGAGTTTGCTGGGAAGGGGGTGAACACTGAAGCTTTCTTT. Protein product: CAISEFAGKGVNTEAFF.

This clone has a handful of counts. V is TRBV15 and J is TRBJ1-4; 8 nucleotides line up with TRBD1. This CDR3 has 15 residues. The V gene end was trimmed by 3 bases and the J gene end by 3 bases; junction bases not matched to a gene: 3. Germline V lookup: CDR1 LNHNV, CDR2 YYDKDF (reference sequence). CDR3 nucleotide sequence: TGTGCCACCAGCAGGCAGGGGGCTGCTAATGAAAAACTGTTTTTT. Translating gives CATSRQGAANEKLFF.

The genes are TRBV5-1 and TRBJ1-4; the D is unclear. Trimming shortened V by 0 bases and J by 7 bases, and 13 bases separated the two germline ends. Germline-derived CDR1 and CDR2 are SGHRS and YFSETQ. The CDR3 covers 15 residues. DNA of the CDR3: TGCGCCAGCAGCTTGGGACTCTTACGGGGTGAAAAACTGTTTTTT. It encodes CASSLGLLRGEKLFF.

The V call is TRBV19, the J call TRBJ1-2, with a possible D match to TRBD1 (5 bases). In germline, CDR1 is LNHDA, CDR2 SQIVND (reference sequence). The CDR3 is made up of 15 amino acids. The V gene lost 7 bases and the J gene lost 6 bases, with 21 bases spanning the gap. The CDR3 here is CASTPGTAGVHGYTF. The CDR3 nucleotides read TGTGCCAGTACTCCGGGGACTGCGGGAGTGCATGGCTACACCTTC.

The CDR3 spells CASSRTGLYGYTF. The CDR3 DNA follows: TGTGCCAGCAGTCGGACAGGCCTCTATGGCTACACCTTC. The chain joins TRBV12-3 or TRBV12-4 to TRBJ1-2, with TRBD1 matching over 7 bases. V dropped 5 bases and J dropped 4; count of bases not matched to a gene: 4. The CDR3 sequence is 13 residues long.

This chain connects TRBV19 to TRBJ1-1, with D possibly matching TRBD1 (5 bases). Germline V gene lookup returns CDR1 LNHDA and CDR2 SQIVND (reference sequence). V lost 7 bases to trimming and J lost 3 bases, with 18 bases between them. CDR3 length: 15 residues. The CDR3 DNA follows: TGTGCCAGTATGGCAGGGACCCTGAGGGACACTGAAGCTTTCTTT. Its protein product is CASMAGTLRDTEAFF. Combining the CDR3 with reference TRBV19 and TRBJ1-1 gives the whole variable domain DGGITQSPKYLFRKEGQNVTLSCEQNLNHDAMYWYRQDPGQGLRLIYYSQIVNDFQKGDIAEGYSVSREKKESFPLTVTSAQKNPTAFYLCASMAGTLRDTEAFFGQGTRLTVV.

This chain uses TRBV6-2 or TRBV6-3 with TRBJ2-7; 11 nucleotides line up with TRBD2. The CDR3 sequence is 18 residues long. V lost 2 bases, J lost 1 base, and 10 bases stayed unmatched. From germline, CDR1 is MNHEY and CDR2 SVGEGT. Here the CDR3 DNA reads TGTGCCAGCAGTTACGAGTTACTAGCGGGGGTGTTGTCCTACGAGCAGTACTTC. Translated, it gives CASSYELLAGVLSYEQYF.

The V and J genes are TRBV6-1 and TRBJ2-7; D remains unclear. The CDR3 has 12 residues. CDR1 is MNHNS, CDR2 SASEGT, per germline. V lost 0 bases, J lost 0 bases, and 0 bases lay in between. CDR3 in amino acids: CASSEASYEQYF. CDR3 bases: TGTGCCAGCAGTGAAGCCTCCTACGAGCAGTACTTC.

CDR3 DNA: TGTGCCAGCACCCCAGGGAAGGGGACTGAAGCTTTCTTT. Protein sequence: CASTPGKGTEAFF. J is TRBJ1-1 and V is TRBV28; perhaps TRBD1 as D (5 bases). CDR1 and CDR2 (germline): MDHEN, SYDVKM. The V and J ends lost 7 bases and 5 bases respectively, with 14 bases between them. The CDR3 sequence is 13 residues long.

The chain couples TRBV28 to TRBJ1-2, with 9 bases lining up with TRBD1. The V gene end was trimmed by 7 bases and the J gene end by 5 bases; junction bases not matched to a gene: 11. The CDR3 is 15 amino acids. Germline CDR1 reads MDHEN; CDR2 reads SYDVKM. The CDR3 region is CASMPASDRGYGYTF. In nucleotides, the CDR3 is TGTGCCAGCATGCCCGCCTCGGACAGGGGTTATGGCTACACCTTC.

This clone was recorded once. V usage is TRBV12-3 or TRBV12-4 and J usage is TRBJ1-1, with 7 bases identical to TRBD1. With V trimmed by 5 bases and J by 4 bases, 4 bases remained unmatched. The CDR3 totals 13 residues. CDR3 loop: CASSRDSRTEAFF. Written as DNA, the CDR3 is TGTGCCAGCAGTCGGGACAGCCGCACTGAAGCTTTCTTT.

DNA for the CDR3: TGTGCCAGCTCACCACAGGACAGGCCTAACTATGGCTACACCTTC. Its protein product is CASSPQDRPNYGYTF. The chain combines TRBV18 with TRBJ1-2; 7 positions agree with TRBD1. This CDR3 is built from 15 residues. Germline-derived CDR1 and CDR2 are KGHSH and LQKENI. V lost 1 base, J lost 0 bases, and 2 bases stayed unmatched.

This clone was observed a handful of times. This chain uses TRBV7-9 with TRBJ1-2; D is possibly TRBD1 (5 bases). Trimming shortened V by 7 bases and J by 2 bases, and 20 bases separated the two germline ends. Germline lookup yields CDR1 SEHNR and CDR2 FQNEAQ (reference sequence). This CDR3 is built from 16 residues. The CDR3 sequence: CASTGVGAGGNYGYTF. The CDR3 DNA reads as TGTGCCAGCACCGGCGTAGGGGCCGGGGGGAACTATGGCTACACCTTC.

The CDR3 sequence is CAWRGDSFNYGYTF. CDR3 DNA: TGTGCCTGGAGGGGGGACAGCTTTAACTATGGCTACACCTTC. The chain uses TRBV30 and TRBJ1-2, with 7 bases aligning to TRBD1. Germline V gives CDR1 GTSNPN, CDR2 SVGIG (reference sequence). This CDR3 is 14 amino acids long. Trimming cost V 3 bases and J 1 base; bases outside gene matches: 5.

The chain employs TRBV19 and TRBJ1-1, with D unclear. V lost 8 bases, J lost 1 base, and 11 bases lay in between. CDR3 length equals 13 residues. CDR1 is LNHDA and CDR2 is SQIVND in the germline V gene (reference sequence). The CDR3 here is CASLGNWNTEAFF. CDR3 DNA sequence: TGTGCCAGTTTAGGGAATTGGAACACTGAAGCTTTCTTT.

The chain links TRBV7-2 to TRBJ2-4; D perhaps matches TRBD1 (5 bases). Per germline, CDR1 SGHTA and CDR2 FQGNSA. This CDR3 comprises 12 residues. V gave up 4 bases and J gave up 8 bases, with 9 bases separating them. This CDR3 is CASSSDTDIQYF. As DNA, the CDR3 is TGTGCCAGCAGCTCGGACACGGACATTCAGTACTTC. The whole variable domain, remainder taken from reference TRBV7-2 and TRBJ2-4, is GAGVSQSPSNKVTEKGKDVELRCDPISGHTALYWYRQSLGQGLEFLIYFQGNSAPDKSGLPSDRFSAERTGGSVSTLTIQRTQQEDSAVYLCASSSDTDIQYFGAGTRLSVL.

This rearrangement joins TRBV9 to TRBJ2-2; TRBD1 is a possible D gene (7 bases). This CDR3 is built from 16 residues. Per the germline V gene, CDR1 is SGDLS and CDR2 is YYNGEE. Trimming removed 0 bases from V and 3 bases from J, with 12 bases in between. The CDR3 region has the DNA TGTGCCAGCAGCGTAGTCCCCAGGGGGGACACCGGGGAGCTGTTTTTT. It specifies CASSVVPRGDTGELFF.

The chain carries TRBV6-5 and TRBJ2-5; D possibly corresponds to TRBD1 (6 bases). Trimming pared 11 bases from V and 4 bases from J, leaving 17 bases between. The CDR3 covers 13 residues. Germline lookup yields CDR1 MNHEY and CDR2 SVGAGI. CDR3 loop: CAGARGSLETQYF. The CDR3, as DNA: TGTGCCGGGGCCAGGGGATCGTTAGAGACCCAGTACTTC.

V is TRBV15 and J is TRBJ2-3; no definite D call. V was pared by 1 base and J by 0 bases, with 5 bases between. Germline V gene sequence: CDR1 LNHNV, CDR2 YYDKDF (reference sequence). This CDR3 has 14 residues. The CDR3 nucleotides read TGTGCCACCAGCAGAGGGGCTAGCACAGATACGCAGTATTTT. This encodes CATSRGASTDTQYF.

The CDR3 DNA sequence: TGCGCCAGCAGCCTAGGACACTCCTACGAGCAGTACTTC. Protein product: CASSLGHSYEQYF. The chain joins TRBV10-2 to TRBJ2-7; D may be TRBD1 (5 bases). The CDR3 length is 13 residues. Trimming shortened V by 6 bases and J by 0 bases, and 9 bases separated the two germline ends. Germline assignment: CDR1 WSHSY and CDR2 SAAADI.

This clone came up a few times. The V and J genes are TRBV19 and TRBJ1-1, with TRBD1 as a possible D gene (5 bases). V lost 3 bases to trimming and J lost 4 bases, with 12 bases between them. CDR1 and CDR2 (germline): LNHDA, SQIVND (reference sequence). CDR3 length equals 14 residues. Here the CDR3 reads CASSIGGELTEAFF. DNA of the CDR3: TGTGCCAGTAGTATCGGGGGAGAACTCACTGAAGCTTTCTTT.

J is TRBJ2-1 and V is TRBV11-3; possible D gene TRBD1, 5 bases. V gave up 1 base and J gave up 6 bases, with 10 bases separating them. Germline V gene lookup returns CDR1 SGHNT and CDR2 YENEEA. This CDR3 is built from 14 residues. The CDR3 nucleotides are TGTGCCAGCAGCTTAGGGGGCAGCCTCAATGAGCAGTTCTTC. Protein: CASSLGGSLNEQFF.

The chain uses TRBV6-5 and TRBJ1-5; possible D gene TRBD1, 5 bases. Per the germline V gene, CDR1 is MNHEY and CDR2 is SVGAGI. This CDR3 spans 11 amino acids. The V end was cut by 5 bases, the J end by 8 bases, with 7 bases between. CDR3: CASSLREPQHF. CDR3 coding DNA: TGTGCCAGCAGTCTCAGGGAGCCCCAGCATTTT.

The chain couples TRBV18 to TRBJ2-7, with D perhaps matching TRBD1 (6 bases). The CDR3 sequence is 15 residues long. V dropped 0 bases and J dropped 5 bases, with 14 bases sitting between them. Germline CDR1 is KGHSH and CDR2 is LQKENI. DNA for the CDR3: TGTGCCAGCTCACCACCGTTTACAGGGACCCACGAGCAGTACTTC. Translation: CASSPPFTGTHEQYF.